The source of this T cell receptor beta chain is a study of T cell responses to AZD1222 COVID-19 vaccine. General study points: Spike-specific TCR breadth and depth both grew after two AZD1222 doses. The peak T cell response came first, and repertoires were sampled only after it.

From germline, CDR1 is MNHEY and CDR2 SMNVEV (reference sequence). This CDR3 has 15 residues. Trimming shortened V by 6 bases and J by 2 bases, and 11 bases separated the two germline ends. The repertoire was sequenced with immunoSEQ multiplex PCR; TCRdb's copy has only in-frame clones and lacks some. The data hold tens of thousands of clones, with around 90% observed a single time. On this clone: The target antigen is unknown.

The sequence was collected from an adult in good health. The chain couples TRBV27 to TRBJ1-6, with D perhaps TRBD1 (6 bases). Sequenced here: peripheral blood, sampled on day 0 of AZD1222 vaccination. CDR3 coding DNA: TGTGCCAGCAGGCCCGGGGACACCTATAATTCACCCCTCCACTTT. Residues: CASRPGDTYNSPLHF.